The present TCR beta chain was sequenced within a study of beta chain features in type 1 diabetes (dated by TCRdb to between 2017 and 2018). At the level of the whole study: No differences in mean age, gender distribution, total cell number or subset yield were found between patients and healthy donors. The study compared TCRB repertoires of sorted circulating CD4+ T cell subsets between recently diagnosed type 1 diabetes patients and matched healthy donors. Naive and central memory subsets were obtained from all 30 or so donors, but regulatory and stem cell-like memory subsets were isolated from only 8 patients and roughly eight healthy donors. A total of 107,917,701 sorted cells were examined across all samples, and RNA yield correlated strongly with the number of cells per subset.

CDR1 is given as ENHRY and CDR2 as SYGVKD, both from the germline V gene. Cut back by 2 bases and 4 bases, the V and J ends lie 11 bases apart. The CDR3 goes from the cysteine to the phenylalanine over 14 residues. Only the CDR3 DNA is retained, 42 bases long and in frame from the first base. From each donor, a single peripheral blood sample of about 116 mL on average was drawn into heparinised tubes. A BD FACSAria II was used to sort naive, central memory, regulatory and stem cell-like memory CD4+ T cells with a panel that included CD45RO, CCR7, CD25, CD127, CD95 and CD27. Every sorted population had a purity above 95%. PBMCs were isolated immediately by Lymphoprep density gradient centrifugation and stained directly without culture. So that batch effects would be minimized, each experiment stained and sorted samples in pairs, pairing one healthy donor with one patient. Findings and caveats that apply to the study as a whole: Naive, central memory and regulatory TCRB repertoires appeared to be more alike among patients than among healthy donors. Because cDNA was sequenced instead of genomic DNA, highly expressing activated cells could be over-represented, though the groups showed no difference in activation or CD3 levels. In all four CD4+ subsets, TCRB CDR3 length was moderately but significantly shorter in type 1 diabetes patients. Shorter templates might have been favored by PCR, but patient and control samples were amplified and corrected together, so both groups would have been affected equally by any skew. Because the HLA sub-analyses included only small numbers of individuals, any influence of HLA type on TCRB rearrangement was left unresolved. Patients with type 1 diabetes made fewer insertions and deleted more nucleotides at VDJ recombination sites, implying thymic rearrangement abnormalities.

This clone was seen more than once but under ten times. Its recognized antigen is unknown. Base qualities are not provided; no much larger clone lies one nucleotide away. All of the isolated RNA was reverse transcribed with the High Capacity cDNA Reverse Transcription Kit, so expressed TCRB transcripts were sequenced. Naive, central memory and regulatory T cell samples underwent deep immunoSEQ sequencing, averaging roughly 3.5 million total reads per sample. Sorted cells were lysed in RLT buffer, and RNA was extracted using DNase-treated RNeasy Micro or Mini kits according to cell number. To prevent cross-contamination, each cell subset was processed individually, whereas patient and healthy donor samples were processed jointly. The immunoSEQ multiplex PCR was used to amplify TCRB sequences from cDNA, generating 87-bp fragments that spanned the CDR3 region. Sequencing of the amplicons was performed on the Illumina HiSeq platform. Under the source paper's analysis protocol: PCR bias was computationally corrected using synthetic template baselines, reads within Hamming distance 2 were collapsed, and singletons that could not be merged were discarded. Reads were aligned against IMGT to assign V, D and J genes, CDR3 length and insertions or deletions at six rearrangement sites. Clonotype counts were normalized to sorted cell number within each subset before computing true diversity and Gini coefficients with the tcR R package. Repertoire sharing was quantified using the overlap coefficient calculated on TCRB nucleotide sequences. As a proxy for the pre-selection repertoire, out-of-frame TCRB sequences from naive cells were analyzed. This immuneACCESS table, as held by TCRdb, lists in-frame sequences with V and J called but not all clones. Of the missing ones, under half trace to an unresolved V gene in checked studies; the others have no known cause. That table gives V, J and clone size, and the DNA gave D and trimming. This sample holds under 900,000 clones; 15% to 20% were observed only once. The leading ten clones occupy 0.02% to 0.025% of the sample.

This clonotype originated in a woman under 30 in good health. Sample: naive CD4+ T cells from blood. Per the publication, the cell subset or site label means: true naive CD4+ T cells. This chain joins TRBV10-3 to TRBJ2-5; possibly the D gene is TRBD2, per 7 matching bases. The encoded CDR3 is CAISEGLGGETQYF. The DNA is TGTGCCATCAGTGAGGGACTAGGGGGAGAGACCCAGTACTTC.